Below, 10 T cell receptor beta chains from the same sample are listed, as sequenced in a study of molecular identifiers for immune sequencing clone quantification. Using its own MiXCR run on the PCR reads, TCRdb lists one record per CDR3 protein. The profile shows about 640,000 distinct CDR3 sequences, 15% to 20% of them singletons. Sequenced sample: naive CD8+ T cells from blood, with Jurkat cell RNA spiked in. Subset meaning: FACS-sorted CD8+CD4-CCR7+CD45RA+ naive T cells. These receptors were collected from a human donor in good health. Some libraries in this study had Jurkat cell RNA spiked in.

The V gene is TRBV3-1, the J gene TRBJ2-7; 8 bases line up with TRBD1. The germline gives CDR1 LGHDT, CDR2 YNNKEL (reference sequence). This CDR3 region has 13 residues. V dropped 5 bases and J dropped 6; count of bases not matched to a gene: 6. CDR3 residues: CASSGRTGTEQYF. The CDR3 nucleotides read TGTGCCAGCAGCGGGCGGACAGGGACCGAGCAGTACTTC.

The table lists this clonotype with a few counts. The chain carries TRBV19 and TRBJ1-1, with D perhaps TRBD1 (6 bases). The CDR3 covers 15 residues. V lost 2 bases and J lost 3, with 13 bases in between. CDR1 and CDR2 (germline): LNHDA, SQIVND (reference sequence). The CDR3 loop is CASSITGGVDTEAFF. The CDR3 coding sequence is TGTGCCAGTAGTATAACCGGGGGCGTGGACACTGAAGCTTTCTTT.

The chain is built from TRBV28 and TRBJ2-5, with 11 bases identical to TRBD2. Germline lookup yields CDR1 MDHEN and CDR2 SYDVKM. The CDR3 totals 17 residues. The junction had 12 bases not matched to a gene; V was cut back by 5 bases and J by 4 bases. The CDR3 nucleotides are TGTGCCAGCAGTCCAATTCCTGCACTAGCGGGGGTAGAGACCCAGTACTTC. Amino acid sequence: CASSPIPALAGVETQYF.

The chain links TRBV9 to TRBJ1-1, with TRBD1 identical over 7 bases. There are 14 residues in the CDR3. Trimming removed 2 bases from V and 6 bases from J; junction bases left unmatched: 7. CDR1 and CDR2 from the germline V gene are SGDLS and YYNGEE. The CDR3 DNA follows: TGTGCCAGCAGCGTGGCCTCGACAGGGCCTGAAGCTTTCTTT. Translating gives CASSVASTGPEAFF. Drawing the rest from reference TRBV9 and TRBJ1-1, the complete variable domain is DSGVTQTPKHLITATGQRVTLRCSPRSGDLSVYWYQQSLDQGLQFLIQYYNGEERAKGNILERFSAQQFPDLHSELNLSSLELGDSALYFCASSVASTGPEAFFGQGTRLTVV.

A word on this clonotype: This may be a read error, as it is one base from a much larger clone. A read error is likely, as this CDR3 ends without the conserved phenylalanine or tryptophan. The chain has TRBV6-2 or TRBV6-3 and TRBJ2-5; 8 bases fit TRBD2. With V trimmed by 2 bases and J by 0 bases, 5 bases remained unmatched. The CDR3 consists of 16 residues. Germline assignment: CDR1 MNHEY and CDR2 SVGEGT. Written as DNA, the CDR3 is TGTGCCAGCAGTTACCTGCGGGGGGCGTACCAAGAGACCCAGTACTCC. Its protein product is CASSYLRGAYQETQYS.

For this clonotype: This is likely a read error, given that the CDR3 carries no conserved phenylalanine or tryptophan at its end. The chain has TRBV7-6 and TRBJ2-5; the D gene is possibly TRBD2 (5 bases). The CDR3 is 10 residues long. Trimming took 8 bases from V and 5 from J, leaving 6 bases between them. Germline V gene lookup returns CDR1 SGHVS and CDR2 FNYEAQ. The CDR3 coding sequence is TGTGCCAGCGAGGGTGAGACCCAGTACTCC. Protein: CASEGETQYS.

Regarding this clonotype: A read error may explain this, as a much larger clone is one base away. The V and J genes are TRBV28 and TRBJ1-1; D is unresolved. The CDR3 sequence is 12 residues long. Looked up from germline, CDR1 is MDHEN and CDR2 is SYDVKM. CDR3 nucleotides: TGTGTCGTAGGCAGGTTTGCTCTTGAAGCTTTCTTT. It encodes CVVGRFALEAFF.

This clonotype was counted at least ten times. The DNA for the CDR3 is TGCAGCGTTGAATACCCTAGCGGAAACACCGGGGAGCTGTTTTTT. Amino acids: CSVEYPSGNTGELFF. This chain uses TRBV29-1 with TRBJ2-2, with 7 nucleotides matching TRBD2. Germline V gene sequence: CDR1 SQVTM, CDR2 ANQGSEA. There are 15 residues in the CDR3. V was clipped by 2 bases and J by 2 bases; unmatched bases: 5.

Many counts were recorded for this clonotype. The genes are TRBV7-6 and TRBJ2-4; maybe TRBD2 (5 bases). Germline V gives CDR1 SGHVS, CDR2 FNYEAQ. V was trimmed by 5 bases and J by 4 bases, leaving 12 bases between them. The CDR3 extends over 14 amino acids. The CDR3 DNA follows: TGTGCCAGCAGCCCGGCGGGTTCAAAAAACATTCAGTACTTC. Encoded protein: CASSPAGSKNIQYF.

The chain combines TRBV11-2 with TRBJ1-1; possibly TRBD1 for D (5 bases). Germline V lookup: CDR1 SGHAT, CDR2 FQNNGV. V was trimmed by 3 bases and J by 7 bases, leaving 15 bases between them. The length of the CDR3 is 14 residues. The CDR3 DNA reads TGTGCCAGCAGCTTTTTTAGACAGAATCTTGAAGCTTTCTTT. This encodes CASSFFRQNLEAFF.